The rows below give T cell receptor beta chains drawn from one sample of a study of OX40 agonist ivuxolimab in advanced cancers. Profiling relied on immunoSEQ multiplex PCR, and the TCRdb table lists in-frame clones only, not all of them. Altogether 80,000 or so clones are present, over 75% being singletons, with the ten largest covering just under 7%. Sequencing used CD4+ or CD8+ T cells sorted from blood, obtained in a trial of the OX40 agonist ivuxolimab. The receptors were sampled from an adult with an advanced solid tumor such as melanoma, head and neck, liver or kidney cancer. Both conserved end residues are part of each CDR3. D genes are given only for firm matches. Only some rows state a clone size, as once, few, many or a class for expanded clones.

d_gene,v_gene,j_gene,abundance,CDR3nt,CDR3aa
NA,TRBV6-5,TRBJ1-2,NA,TGTGCCAGCAGTTACTCGATACAGGAGATCTATGGCTACACCTTC,CASSYSIQEIYGYTF
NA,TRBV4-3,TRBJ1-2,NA,TGCGCCAGCAGCCAGGATTTCACACAAAACTATGGCTACACCTTC,CASSQDFTQNYGYTF
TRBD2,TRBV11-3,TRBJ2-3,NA,TGTGCCAGCAGCTCGGGGCTAGCGGGGGTTCTTAGCACAGATACGCAGTATTTT,CASSSGLAGVLSTDTQYF
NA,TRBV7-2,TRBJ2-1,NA,TGTGCCAGCAACGACCTCTACAATGAGCAGTTCTTC,CASNDLYNEQFF
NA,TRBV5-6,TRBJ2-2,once,TGTGCCAGCAGCCCGAGTATAATTGGAACCGGGGAGCTGTTTTTT,CASSPSIIGTGELFF
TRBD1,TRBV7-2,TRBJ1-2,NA,TGTGCCAGCAGCTCCCGACAGGGGGGCGGCTACACCTTC,CASSSRQGGGYTF
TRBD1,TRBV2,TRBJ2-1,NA,TGTGCCAGCACCACCGGGACAGGGTCCCCTGAGCAGTTCTTC,CASTTGTGSPEQFF
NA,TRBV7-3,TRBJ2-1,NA,TGTGCCAGCAGCATCGGACTGGACAATGAGCAGTTCTTC,CASSIGLDNEQFF
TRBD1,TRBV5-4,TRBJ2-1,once,TGTGCCAGCAGCACACCGGGACAGGGGGCCGATGAGCAGTTCTTC,CASSTPGQGADEQFF
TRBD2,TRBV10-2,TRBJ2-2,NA,TGCGCCAGCAGTGATGGACTAGCCTCTACCGGGGAGCTGTTTTTT,CASSDGLASTGELFF
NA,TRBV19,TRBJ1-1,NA,TGTGCCAGTAGTATAGCAAGATACAACACTGAAGCTTTCTTT,CASSIARYNTEAFF
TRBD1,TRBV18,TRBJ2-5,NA,TGTGCCAGCTCACCACCGATTAGGACAGGGGTGGAGACCCAGTACTTC,CASSPPIRTGVETQYF
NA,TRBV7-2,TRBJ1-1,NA,TGTGCCAGCAGCTTAGGACAGAGGAACACTGAAGCTTTCTTT,CASSLGQRNTEAFF
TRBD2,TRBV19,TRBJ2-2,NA,TGTGCCAGCAGTAGTCGGCCTAGCGGGACGAACACCGGGGAGCTGTTTTTT,CASSSRPSGTNTGELFF
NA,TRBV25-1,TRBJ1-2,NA,TGTGCCACCTCAGAACCGCGGGCAGGCTACTATGGCTACACCTTC,CATSEPRAGYYGYTF
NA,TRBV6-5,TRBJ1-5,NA,TGTGCCAGCAGTTTAGTCGCCCATCAGCCCCAGCATTTT,CASSLVAHQPQHF
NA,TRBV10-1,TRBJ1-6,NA,TGCGCCAGCAGTGGAAAGACCGAAGGGCCAGGGTGTAATTCACCCCTCCACTTT,CASSGKTEGPGCNSPLHF
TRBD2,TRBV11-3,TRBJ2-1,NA,TGTGCCAGCAGCTTAGGAACTAGCGGGAACCATGAGCAGTTCTTC,CASSLGTSGNHEQFF
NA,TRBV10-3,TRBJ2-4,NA,TGTGCCATCAGTGAGGGGGAGTTAGGCAAAAACATTCAGTACTTC,CAISEGELGKNIQYF
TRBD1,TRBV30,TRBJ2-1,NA,TGTGCCTGGCGGACAGGGGGCATGGTGCTACGGTCCTACAATGAGCAGTTCTTC,CAWRTGGMVLRSYNEQFF
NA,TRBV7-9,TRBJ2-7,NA,TGTGCCAGCAGCCCCCTGTCTGGGGTCGACGAGCAGTACTTC,CASSPLSGVDEQYF
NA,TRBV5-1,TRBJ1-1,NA,TGCGCCAGCACCTTGGGTAGAGGGACGATATTGAACACTGAAGCTTTCTTT,CASTLGRGTILNTEAFF
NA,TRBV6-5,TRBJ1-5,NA,TGTGCCAGCAGTTACGGTAGCAATCAGCCCCAGCATTTT,CASSYGSNQPQHF
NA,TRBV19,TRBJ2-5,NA,TGTGCCAGTAGTATTTCGGCCGGGCACCAGTACTTC,CASSISAGHQYF
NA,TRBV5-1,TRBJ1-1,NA,TGCGCCAGCAGCCCCAGGACTTCGGTGAACACTGAAGCTTTCTTT,CASSPRTSVNTEAFF
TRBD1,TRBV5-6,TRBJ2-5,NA,TGTGCCAGCAGCTGGCGTACAGGGGGCCAAGAGACCCAGTACTTC,CASSWRTGGQETQYF
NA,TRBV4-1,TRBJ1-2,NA,TGCGCCAGCAGCCAAGAGGGACCCACCGAGTTC,CASSQEGPTEF
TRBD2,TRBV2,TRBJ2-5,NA,TGTGCCAGCAGTGAAGCACAAGGAGAACTAGCGGACAAGTACTTC,CASSEAQGELADKYF
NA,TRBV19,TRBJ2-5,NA,TGTGCCAGTAGCACCCTTAACCCCGGGGGGCAGAAAGAGACCCAGTACTTC,CASSTLNPGGQKETQYF
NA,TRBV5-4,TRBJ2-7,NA,TGTGCCAGCAGCTCACTGGGCGCTAGCGACGAGCAGTACTTC,CASSSLGASDEQYF
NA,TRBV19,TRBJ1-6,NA,TGTGCCAGCCGGCGGGACTCCAGTCCTCGCTCCTATAATTCACCCCTCCACTTT,CASRRDSSPRSYNSPLHF
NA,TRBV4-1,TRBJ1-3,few,TGCGCCAGCAGCCAAGATCGGAGCTCTGGAAACACCATATATTTT,CASSQDRSSGNTIYF
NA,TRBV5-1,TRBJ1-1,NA,TGCGCCAGCAGCTTCGGGAGGGGAGCTCAGGAGAACACTGAAGCTTTCTTT,CASSFGRGAQENTEAFF
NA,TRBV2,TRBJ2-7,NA,TGTGCCAGCAGTGAAGGTCCAGGGTCCTACGAGCAGTACTTC,CASSEGPGSYEQYF
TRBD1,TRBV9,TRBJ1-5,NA,TGTGCCAGCAGCGTGGGGGACAGCTATCAGCCCCAGCATTTT,CASSVGDSYQPQHF
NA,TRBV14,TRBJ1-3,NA,TGTGCCAGCAGCCCGGGGACCCCTGGAAACACCATATATTTT,CASSPGTPGNTIYF
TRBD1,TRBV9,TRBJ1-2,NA,TGTGCCAGCAGCGTAGCAGGGGGAGGAAACTATGGCTACACCTTC,CASSVAGGGNYGYTF
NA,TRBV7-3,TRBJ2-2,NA,TGTGCCAGCAGCTTAAAAGGGTGGGGCGGGGAGCTGTTTTTT,CASSLKGWGGELFF
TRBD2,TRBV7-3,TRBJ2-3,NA,TGTGCCAGCAGCCCCGGGACTAGGGGCACAGATACGCAGTATTTT,CASSPGTRGTDTQYF
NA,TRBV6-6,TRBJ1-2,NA,TGTGCCAGCAGTTACGCAGGGGACTATGGCTACACCTTC,CASSYAGDYGYTF
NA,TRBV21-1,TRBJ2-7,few,TGTGCCAGCAAGTGGGGGCGCCCCTACGAGCAGTACTTC,CASKWGRPYEQYF
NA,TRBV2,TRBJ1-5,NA,TGTGCCAGCAGCTGGGGGGGAGATCAGCCCCAGCATTTT,CASSWGGDQPQHF